A selection of T cell receptor beta chains follows, all from one sample in a study of OX40 agonist ivuxolimab in advanced cancers. The repertoire was sequenced with immunoSEQ multiplex PCR; TCRdb's copy has only in-frame clones and lacks some. The data contain roughly 60,000 clones, around 93% of them singletons. The starting material was CD4+ or CD8+ T cells sorted from blood, obtained in a trial of the OX40 agonist ivuxolimab. Every receptor here comes from an adult with an advanced solid tumor such as melanoma, head and neck, liver or kidney cancer. The CDR3 runs from the conserved cysteine through the conserved F or W.

V gene	J gene	CDR3 protein
TRBV7-3	TRBJ1-1	CASSLERNTEAFF
TRBV5-4	TRBJ2-7	CASSAIRDRGGEQYF
TRBV7-3	TRBJ2-3	CASSSQAGAGTDTQYF
TRBV6-1	TRBJ1-2	CASEGESNYGYTF
TRBV19	TRBJ2-7	CATSGTGTYEQYF
TRBV21-1	TRBJ1-2	CASSRPTGTGDLLSYGYTF
TRBV9	TRBJ1-1	CASSREAGFISVTEAFF
TRBV5-1	TRBJ2-1	CASRETSGSLNEQFF
TRBV14	TRBJ2-7	CASSLRVHEQYF
TRBV5-8	TRBJ2-5	CASSAGQGETETQYF
TRBV7-3	TRBJ2-2	CASSLRTSGTGELFF
TRBV19	TRBJ2-5	CASSSSTGSGETQYF
TRBV5-4	TRBJ2-2	CASSWGTGNTGELFF
TRBV5-1	TRBJ2-5	CASSLALSETQYF
TRBV30	TRBJ1-3	CAWSAGQGATIYF
TRBV28	TRBJ2-7	CASASSVSYEQYF
TRBV30	TRBJ2-5	CAWGDQETQYF
TRBV10-3	TRBJ1-1	CAITQGGADTEAFF
TRBV10-2	TRBJ2-3	CASSEGGDTQYF
TRBV10-3	TRBJ2-7	CAISERGTGVSEQYF
TRBV11-2	TRBJ1-1	CASSLGASNTEAFF
TRBV7-8	TRBJ1-1	CASRWGLNTEAFF
TRBV9	TRBJ1-1	CASSPSPDSGEAFF
TRBV28	TRBJ1-5	CASRLSGLYSNQPQHF
TRBV5-6	TRBJ2-7	CASSFPGGEQYF
TRBV18	TRBJ2-1	CASSFFTGAYNEQFF
TRBV28	TRBJ2-7	CASSLLVGVYEQYF
TRBV5-1	TRBJ1-1	CASSLDVGSNTEAFF
TRBV6-5	TRBJ2-7	CASSGNSYEQYF
TRBV6-5	TRBJ1-2	CASSLYGDSYGYTF
TRBV11-2	TRBJ2-1	CASSLGPPAGGYNEQFF
TRBV4-1	TRBJ2-1	CASSPGQGVNNEQFF
TRBV28	TRBJ2-5	CASSFEETQYF
TRBV4-2	TRBJ1-2	CASSQDRAGAQGGYTF
TRBV4-3	TRBJ2-1	CASSQESWSDQFF
TRBV7-2	TRBJ2-5	CASSLGGPQETQYF
TRBV4-3	TRBJ1-4	CASSQGQGGEKLFF
TRBV7-2	TRBJ1-2	CASSLQRYGYTF
TRBV5-5	TRBJ2-5	CASSLSGTTLQTVPQYF
TRBV28	TRBJ2-1	CASTSGQASSYNEQFF
TRBV19	TRBJ1-1	CASSILPETEAFF
TRBV10-3	TRBJ1-1	CAISESTGFAEAFF